The 8 T cell receptor beta chains below come from one sample, sequenced in a study of blood T cell repertoires in COVID-19. Produced via immunoSEQ multiplex PCR; TCRdb's table is partial and in-frame only. This table holds around 250,000 clones, approximately 85% found once. Sequenced sample: PBMCs or T cells enriched from blood (not recorded which). All receptors come from a woman in her forties or fifties who had recovered from COVID-19.

The chain employs TRBV19 and TRBJ1-1, with D unclear. The germline gives CDR1 LNHDA, CDR2 SQIVND (reference sequence). The V end lost 5 bases, the J end lost 3 bases, and 7 bases lay between the germline ends. This CDR3 comprises 12 residues. The DNA of the CDR3 is TGTGCCAGTAGTCGGGGTTACACTGAAGCTTTCTTT. Translation gives CASSRGYTEAFF.

The rearrangement links TRBV27 to TRBJ1-1; TRBD1 agrees at 9 bases. The J segment lost 4 bases and the V segment lost 3 bases, leaving 3 bases of the junction unmatched. Germline V CDR1 and CDR2: MNHEY, SMNVEV (reference sequence). This CDR3 contains 14 residues. The CDR3 region is CASSFSDRGTEAFF. Written as DNA, the CDR3 is TGTGCCAGCAGTTTTTCGGACAGGGGCACTGAAGCTTTCTTT.

The J gene is TRBJ1-1, the V gene TRBV5-1, with D unresolved. The germline V and J ends were trimmed by 2 bases and 4 bases, with 9 bases remaining between them. The CDR3 sequence is 13 residues long. The V gene's germline CDR1 is SGHRS and CDR2 YFSETQ. CDR3 nucleotides: TGCGCCAGCAGCTTTACCCCCAGCACTGAAGCTTTCTTT. Protein: CASSFTPSTEAFF.

This rearrangement joins TRBV5-4 to TRBJ2-5, with TRBD2 identical over 8 bases. CDR1 and CDR2 from the germline V gene are SGHNT and YYREEE (reference sequence). The CDR3 is 13 residues long. V was clipped by 5 bases and J by 5 bases; unmatched bases: 5. The CDR3 loop is CASSREGGETQYF. For the CDR3, the DNA is TGTGCCAGCAGTCGGGAGGGCGGGGAGACCCAGTACTTC.

In its sample, this clone was seen a few times. The V and J genes are TRBV19 and TRBJ1-6; the D is unclear. The CDR3 sequence is 16 residues long. The V end lost 4 bases, the J end lost 10 bases, and 20 bases lay between the germline ends. The germline V gene encodes CDR1 LNHDA and CDR2 SQIVND (reference sequence). The CDR3, as DNA: TGTGCCAGTAGTACACGCACCCTCAGCGCGGCCTCACCCCTCCACTTT. Encoded protein: CASSTRTLSAASPLHF.

This clone was seen more than once but under ten times. The chain links TRBV7-8 to TRBJ2-1; 8 nucleotides line up with TRBD2. V lost 4 bases to trimming and J lost 6 bases; unmatched junction nucleotides: 8. CDR1 and CDR2 from the germline V gene are SGHVS and FQNEAQ. The CDR3 has 15 residues. The CDR3 reads CASSSVASGPNEQFF. CDR3 DNA: TGTGCCAGCAGCTCAGTGGCTAGCGGGCCCAATGAGCAGTTCTTC.

The V and J genes are TRBV3-1 (or the pseudogene TRBV3-2) and TRBJ2-7; TRBD2 agrees at 12 bases. The CDR3 runs to 17 residues. Trimming removed 0 bases from V and 0 bases from J; junction bases left unmatched: 3. Germline V gene lookup returns CDR1 LGHDT and CDR2 YNNKEL (reference sequence). The CDR3 loop is CASSQDPGLAGSYEQYF. In DNA, the CDR3 is TGTGCCAGCAGCCAAGACCCGGGACTAGCGGGCTCCTACGAGCAGTACTTC.

The genes are TRBV27 and TRBJ2-3, with 12 bases lining up with TRBD2. The CDR3 runs to 16 residues. Trimming cost V 3 bases and J 6 bases; bases outside gene matches: 7. The V gene's germline CDR1 is MNHEY and CDR2 SMNVEV (reference sequence). CDR3 loop: CASSFASGRGADTQYF. In nucleotides, the CDR3 is TGTGCCAGCAGTTTTGCTAGCGGGAGGGGAGCTGATACGCAGTATTTT.